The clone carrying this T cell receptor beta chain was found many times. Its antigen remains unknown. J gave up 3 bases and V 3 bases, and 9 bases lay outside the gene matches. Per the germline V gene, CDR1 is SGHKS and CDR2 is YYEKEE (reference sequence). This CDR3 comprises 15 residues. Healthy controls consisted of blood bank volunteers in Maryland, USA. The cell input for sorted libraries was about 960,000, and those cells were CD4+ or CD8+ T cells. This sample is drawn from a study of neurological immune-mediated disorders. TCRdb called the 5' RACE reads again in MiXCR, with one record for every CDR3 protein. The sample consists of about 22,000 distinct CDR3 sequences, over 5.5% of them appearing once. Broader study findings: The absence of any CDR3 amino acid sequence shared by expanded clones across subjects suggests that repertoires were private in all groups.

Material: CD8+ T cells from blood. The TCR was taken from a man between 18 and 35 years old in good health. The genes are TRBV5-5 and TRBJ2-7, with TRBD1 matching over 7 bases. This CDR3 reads CASSWDSQGGYEQYF. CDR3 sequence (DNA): TGTGCCAGCAGCTGGGACAGCCAAGGGGGCTACGAGCAGTACTTC.